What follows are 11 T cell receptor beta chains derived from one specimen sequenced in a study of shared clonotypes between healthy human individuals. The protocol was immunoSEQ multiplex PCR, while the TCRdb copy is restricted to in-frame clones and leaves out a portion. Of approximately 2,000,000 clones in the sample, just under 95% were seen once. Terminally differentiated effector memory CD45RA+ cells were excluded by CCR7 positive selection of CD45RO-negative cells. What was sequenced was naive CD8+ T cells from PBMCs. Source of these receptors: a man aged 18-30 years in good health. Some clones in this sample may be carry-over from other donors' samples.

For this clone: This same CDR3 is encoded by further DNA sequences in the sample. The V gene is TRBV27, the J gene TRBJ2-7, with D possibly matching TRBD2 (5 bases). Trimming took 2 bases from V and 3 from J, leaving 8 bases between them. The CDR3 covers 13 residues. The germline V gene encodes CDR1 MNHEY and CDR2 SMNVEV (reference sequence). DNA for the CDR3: TGTGCCAGCAGTTTAGCGGGCGACTACGAGCAGTACTTC. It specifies CASSLAGDYEQYF.

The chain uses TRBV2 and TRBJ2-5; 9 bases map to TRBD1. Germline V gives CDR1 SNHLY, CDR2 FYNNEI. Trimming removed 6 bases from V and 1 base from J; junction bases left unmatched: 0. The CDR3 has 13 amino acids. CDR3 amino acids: CASRGQGQETQYF. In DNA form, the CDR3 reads TGTGCCAGCAGGGGACAGGGCCAAGAGACCCAGTACTTC.

The CDR3 reads CASSLGLAGGERPSPIDEQFF. The CDR3 region has the DNA TGTGCCAGCAGCTTAGGTCTAGCGGGAGGAGAAAGGCCGTCCCCTATAGATGAGCAGTTCTTC. V and J are TRBV7-8 and TRBJ2-1; TRBD2 agrees at 11 bases. The CDR3 has 21 amino acids. Germline lookup yields CDR1 SGHVS and CDR2 FQNEAQ. With V trimmed by 1 base and J by 8 bases, 22 bases remained unmatched.

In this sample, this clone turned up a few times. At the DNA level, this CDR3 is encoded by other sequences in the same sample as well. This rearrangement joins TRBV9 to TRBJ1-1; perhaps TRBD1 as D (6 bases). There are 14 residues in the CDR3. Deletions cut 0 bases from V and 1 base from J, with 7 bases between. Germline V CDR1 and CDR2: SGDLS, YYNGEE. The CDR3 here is CASSVDRANTEAFF. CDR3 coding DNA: TGTGCCAGCAGCGTAGACAGGGCGAACACTGAAGCTTTCTTT.

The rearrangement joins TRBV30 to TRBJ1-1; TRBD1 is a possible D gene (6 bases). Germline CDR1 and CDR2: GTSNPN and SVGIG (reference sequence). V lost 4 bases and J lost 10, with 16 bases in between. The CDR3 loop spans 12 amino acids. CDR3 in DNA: TGTGCCTGGACCAAACAAGCAGGGGCAGCTTTCTTT. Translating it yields CAWTKQAGAAFF.

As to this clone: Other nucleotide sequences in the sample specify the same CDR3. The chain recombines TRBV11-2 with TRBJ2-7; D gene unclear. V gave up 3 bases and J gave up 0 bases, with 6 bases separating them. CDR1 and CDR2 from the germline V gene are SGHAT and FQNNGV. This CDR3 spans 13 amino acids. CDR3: CASSFGSSYEQYF. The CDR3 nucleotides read TGTGCCAGCAGCTTTGGTAGCTCCTACGAGCAGTACTTC.

CDR3 DNA sequence: TGTGCCAGCGGCGACACAGGGGTGCAGTATTTT. Protein product: CASGDTGVQYF. V and J are TRBV27 and TRBJ2-3, with TRBD1 identical over 7 bases. The CDR3 extends over 11 amino acids. With V trimmed by 8 bases and J by 11 bases, 7 bases remained unmatched. The germline V gene encodes CDR1 MNHEY and CDR2 SMNVEV (reference sequence).

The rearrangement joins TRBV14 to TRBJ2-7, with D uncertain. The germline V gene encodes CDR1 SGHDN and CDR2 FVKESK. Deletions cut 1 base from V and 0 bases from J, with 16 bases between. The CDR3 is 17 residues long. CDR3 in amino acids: CASSQGHRQPLSYEQYF. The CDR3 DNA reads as TGTGCCAGCAGCCAAGGGCACAGACAACCTCTCTCCTACGAGCAGTACTTC.

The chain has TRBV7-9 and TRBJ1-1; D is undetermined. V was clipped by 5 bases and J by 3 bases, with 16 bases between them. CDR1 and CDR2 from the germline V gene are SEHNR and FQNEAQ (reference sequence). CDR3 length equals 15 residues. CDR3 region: CASSPVDRPYTEAFF. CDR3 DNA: TGTGCCAGCAGCCCAGTGGATAGACCTTACACTGAAGCTTTCTTT.

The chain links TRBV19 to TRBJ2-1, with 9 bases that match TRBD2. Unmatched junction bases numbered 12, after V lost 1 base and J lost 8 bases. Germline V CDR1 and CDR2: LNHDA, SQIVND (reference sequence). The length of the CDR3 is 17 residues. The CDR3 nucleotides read TGTGCCAGTAGTATAGCCATAGCGGGAGAGTGGGCGGATGAGCAGTTCTTC. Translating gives CASSIAIAGEWADEQFF.

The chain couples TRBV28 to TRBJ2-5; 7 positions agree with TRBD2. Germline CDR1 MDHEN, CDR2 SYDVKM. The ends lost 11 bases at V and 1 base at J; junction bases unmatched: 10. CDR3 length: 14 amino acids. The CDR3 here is CAGKQAGSQETQYF. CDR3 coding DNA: TGTGCCGGAAAACAAGCGGGATCCCAAGAGACCCAGTACTTC.